Listed below are T cell receptor beta chains from one sample, sequenced in a study of cytomegalovirus exposure and HLA in healthy donors. Libraries were prepared by immunoSEQ multiplex PCR; TCRdb keeps only in-frame clonotypes and omits some of them. This sample carries a few hundred thousand clones, about 90% of them seen once, and the ten largest clones take about 2.5%. Sample: PBMCs. These receptor sequences come from a woman in her late teens or twenties in good health and CMV-seronegative. The CDR3 runs from the conserved cysteine through the conserved F or W. D genes are given only for firm matches. For some rows the clone size is stated as once, few or many, or as a class when expanded; others skip it.

V gene,D gene,clone size,J gene,CDR3 DNA,CDR3 protein
TRBV7-9,TRBD2,NA,TRBJ2-7,TGTGCCAGCGTCCTTAGCGGGGGGGCCTACGAGCAGTACTTC,CASVLSGGAYEQYF
TRBV6-4,TRBD1,NA,TRBJ1-1,TGTGCCAGCAGCCAAACAGGGGGAAACACTGAAGCTTTCTTT,CASSQTGGNTEAFF
TRBV6-5,NA,NA,TRBJ1-5,TGTGCCAGCGGCAGGAATCAGCCCCAGCATTTT,CASGRNQPQHF
TRBV7-9,TRBD2,NA,TRBJ2-5,TGTGCCAGCAGCCCCGGGACTACCTCAGAGACCCAGTACTTC,CASSPGTTSETQYF
TRBV5-4,TRBD2,NA,TRBJ2-1,TGTGCCAGCAGCCGACGTCTAGCGGGGGGGCTCTACAATGAGCAGTTCTTC,CASSRRLAGGLYNEQFF
TRBV6-5,NA,NA,TRBJ2-1,TGTGCCAGCAGTTACAGCAGGCAACTTATGTACAATGAGCAGTTCTTC,CASSYSRQLMYNEQFF
TRBV19,TRBD2,NA,TRBJ2-4,TGTGCCAGTAGTCCAATAGCGGGGGCCCTCGGGGCCAAAAACATTCAGTACTTC,CASSPIAGALGAKNIQYF
TRBV6-5,NA,NA,TRBJ1-1,TGTGCCAGTAGTTACTCTCGTCCGGGATTGGGCACTGAAGCTTTCTTT,CASSYSRPGLGTEAFF
TRBV5-1,TRBD2,NA,TRBJ2-7,TGCGCCAGCAGCCCCCGACTAGCTGACTACGAGCAGTACTTC,CASSPRLADYEQYF
TRBV6-1,TRBD1,NA,TRBJ1-1,TGTGCCAGCAGTGAACGGACAGGGTTGTTTTCAGCTGAAGCTTTCTTT,CASSERTGLFSAEAFF
TRBV6-1,NA,NA,TRBJ1-2,TGTGCCAGCAGTGTTACAGGAGGGTCCCCTTATGGCTACACCTTC,CASSVTGGSPYGYTF
TRBV11-1,TRBD1,NA,TRBJ1-2,TGTGCCAGCAGCCCCGGGACAGGAAGCGGCTACACCTTC,CASSPGTGSGYTF
TRBV5-6,NA,NA,TRBJ1-2,TGTGCCAGCATGCGTTTGGGGGCAGCCTCTGTGGAGTATGGCTACACCTTC,CASMRLGAASVEYGYTF
TRBV6-1,NA,NA,TRBJ2-7,TGTGCCAGCAGTGCCGCCTTGTTGCAGGGCTACGAGCAGTACTTC,CASSAALLQGYEQYF
TRBV9,NA,NA,TRBJ2-1,TGTGCCAGCAGCGTAGGAGTCAATGAGCAGTTCTTC,CASSVGVNEQFF
TRBV5-1,TRBD1,NA,TRBJ2-2,TGCGCCAGCAGTTCAGGGGGCGCCCCCAACACCGGGGAGCTGTTTTTT,CASSSGGAPNTGELFF
TRBV5-6,NA,NA,TRBJ2-7,TGTGCCAGCAGCTTGTTGATCCTAACAGAGCCCTACGAGCAGTACTTC,CASSLLILTEPYEQYF
TRBV7-3,TRBD1,once,TRBJ1-1,TGTGCCAGCAGCCTGGACAGGGCAAGGGACACTGAAGCTTTCTTT,CASSLDRARDTEAFF
TRBV25-1,TRBD1,NA,TRBJ1-6,TGTGCCAGCTCTTCGATCCGACAGGGAGATTCACCCCTCCACTTT,CASSSIRQGDSPLHF
TRBV30,NA,NA,TRBJ1-1,TGTGCCTGGAGTGTACTTGCGGGAAATGAAGCTTTCTTT,CAWSVLAGNEAFF
TRBV11-2,TRBD1,NA,TRBJ1-2,TGTGCCAGCAGCCAGCAACAGGGGGCGGATGGCTACACCTTC,CASSQQQGADGYTF
TRBV6-5,NA,NA,TRBJ1-1,TGTGCCAGCAGTTATCTCAGGGTTATGAACACTGAAGCTTTCTTT,CASSYLRVMNTEAFF
TRBV11-2,NA,NA,TRBJ2-1,TGTGCCAGCAGCTTAGCGGTCGAGAACTACAATGAGCAGTTCTTC,CASSLAVENYNEQFF
TRBV6-5,NA,NA,TRBJ1-1,TGTGCCAGCAGTTACTGGGCGGGGTCCAAGAACACTGAAGCTTTCTTT,CASSYWAGSKNTEAFF
TRBV9,NA,once,TRBJ2-5,TGTGCCAGCACGGGAGAGACCCAGTACTTC,CASTGETQYF
TRBV5-4,NA,NA,TRBJ2-5,TGTGCCAGCAGCTTGTCATCCCGAGCGGGGACCCAGTACTTC,CASSLSSRAGTQYF
TRBV4-2,TRBD1,NA,TRBJ1-5,TGTGCCAGCAGCCAATGGGGGGTGACAGGGGGGTTCATCGATCAGCCCCAGCATTTT,CASSQWGVTGGFIDQPQHF
TRBV7-8,TRBD1,NA,TRBJ1-2,TGTGCCAGCAGTCTAATCGGGGGGACAGGGGGCATCGATGGCTACACCTTC,CASSLIGGTGGIDGYTF
TRBV6-5,NA,NA,TRBJ1-6,TGTGCCAGCAGGCTCGAGTATAATTCACCCCTCCACTTT,CASRLEYNSPLHF
TRBV5-1,TRBD1,few,TRBJ1-4,TGCGCCAGCAGCTTGGGTCTAGTAGGGGGCGTGAGTGAAAAACTGTTTTTT,CASSLGLVGGVSEKLFF
TRBV19,NA,NA,TRBJ1-1,TGTGCCAGTACCGAGACAGGTATTAATACTGAGGCTTTCTTT,CASTETGINTEAFF
TRBV6-5,TRBD2,NA,TRBJ2-7,TGTGCCAGCAGTTCGGATCGACTAGCGGGCTCCTACGAGCAGTACTTC,CASSSDRLAGSYEQYF
TRBV6-1,NA,NA,TRBJ1-2,TGTGCCAGCAGTGCGACCCTACCCAGGGAGGGCTATGGCTACACCTTC,CASSATLPREGYGYTF
TRBV5-4,NA,NA,TRBJ2-7,TGTGCCAGCAGCTTGACCCAAGACAGTACCTACGAGCAGTACTTC,CASSLTQDSTYEQYF
TRBV15,TRBD2,NA,TRBJ2-5,TGTGCCACCAGCAGAAATCCCAGCGGGGGACTCCAAGAGACCCAGTACTTC,CATSRNPSGGLQETQYF
TRBV4-2,TRBD2,NA,TRBJ2-5,TGTGCCAGCAGCCAGGCTAGCGGGGCAGAGACCCAGTACTTC,CASSQASGAETQYF
TRBV10-1,NA,NA,TRBJ2-1,TGCGCCAGCCATGGCGGTGCCCCCAATGAGCAGTTCTTC,CASHGGAPNEQFF
TRBV29-1,NA,NA,TRBJ1-1,NA,CSVGTGAFTGFF
TRBV2,NA,NA,TRBJ1-1,TGTGCCAGCAGTGTCGGGTCTGAAGCTTTCTTT,CASSVGSEAFF
TRBV7-2,NA,NA,TRBJ2-7,TGTGCCAGCAGCCCTGAGCTGACTCCGGCCTACGAGCAGTACTTC,CASSPELTPAYEQYF
TRBV7-8,NA,NA,TRBJ2-3,TGTGCCAGCAGCAAAGACGGAAGCGGGACAGATACGCAGTATTTT,CASSKDGSGTDTQYF
TRBV29-1,TRBD1,NA,TRBJ1-5,TGCAGCGTTTCCGACAGGGACCTAAATCAGCCCCAGCATTTT,CSVSDRDLNQPQHF
TRBV19,NA,NA,TRBJ1-2,TGTGCCAGTAGTATTATCGGCGGAAACTATGGCTACACCTTC,CASSIIGGNYGYTF
TRBV7-9,NA,NA,TRBJ1-2,TGTTCCAGCAGAAAAACGGAGAAAGGGGGAGGGGGCTATGGCTACACCTTC,CSSRKTEKGGGGYGYTF
TRBV18,NA,NA,TRBJ1-1,TGTGCCAGCTCACGCCTTCAAGGTGGAGCTGGCACTGAAGCTTTCTTT,CASSRLQGGAGTEAFF
TRBV6-6,TRBD2,NA,TRBJ2-1,TGTGCCAGCAGGTTAGCGGGAGGGTCCTACAATGAGCAGTTCTTC,CASRLAGGSYNEQFF
TRBV5-5,NA,NA,TRBJ1-2,TGTGCCAGCAGCCAACAGGGTAACGATGGCTACACCTTC,CASSQQGNDGYTF
TRBV19,NA,NA,TRBJ2-7,TGTGCCAGTAGTATAGTTGGGGCAGGGGCCTCCTACGAGCAGTACTTC,CASSIVGAGASYEQYF
TRBV11-2,NA,NA,TRBJ2-5,TGTGCCAGCAGTGTAGGGGTCTTCCGTTCGTACCAAGAGACCCAGTACTTC,CASSVGVFRSYQETQYF
TRBV4-1,NA,NA,TRBJ2-3,TGCGCCAGCAGCCCCCGACGGGGGACCCCCACAGATACGCAGTATTTT,CASSPRRGTPTDTQYF
TRBV7-9,NA,NA,TRBJ2-5,TGTGCCAGCAGCTCTTCTCAGGGGTTCGAACAAGAGACCCAGTACTTC,CASSSSQGFEQETQYF